Presented here are 15 T cell receptor beta chains from one specimen sequenced in a study of T cells in Graves' hyperthyroidism and ophthalmopathy. The CDR3 regions of TCR beta were amplified from RNA transcripts. HTBI primers drove first-round RT-PCR of the TCR CDR3. Each CDR3 protein gets one entry after TCRdb re-called the multiplex PCR reads with MiXCR. The sample holds almost 250,000 distinct CDR3 sequences; approximately 25% are singletons and the top ten take 35%. The source material was blood. These receptors were collected from a woman aged 40 to 50 with Graves' ophthalmopathy.

Details on this clonotype: A much more abundant neighbour one base away suggests this may be a read error. V usage is TRBV7-3 and J usage is TRBJ2-2; D call uncertain. Trimming left V 5 bases short and J 5 bases short, with 9 bases between. The CDR3 spans 13 residues. Per germline, CDR1 SGHTA and CDR2 FQGTGA. The CDR3 reads CASSINTTGELFF. CDR3 DNA sequence: TGTGCCAGCAGCATTAACACGACCGGGGAGCTGTTTTTT.

This clonotype was seen at least ten times. This chain links TRBV28 with TRBJ2-2; D ambiguous. The germline V and J ends were trimmed by 0 bases and 4 bases, with 15 bases remaining between them. Germline V lookup: CDR1 MDHEN, CDR2 SYDVKM. There are 17 residues in the CDR3. CDR3 bases: TGTGCCAGCAGTTTATGGGGTGTACAGACGGGCACCGGGGAGCTGTTTTTT. Translating it yields CASSLWGVQTGTGELFF. The whole variable domain, filled in from reference TRBV28 and TRBJ2-2, reads DVKVTQSSRYLVKRTGEKVFLECVQDMDHENMFWYRQDPGLGLRLIYFSYDVKMKEKGDIPEGYSVSREKKERFSLILESASTNQTSMYLCASSLWGVQTGTGELFFGEGSRLTVL.

This clonotype was picked up many times. This rearrangement joins TRBV5-1 to TRBJ2-4; D may be TRBD1 (6 bases). V was pared by 5 bases and J by 0 bases, with 15 bases between. In germline, CDR1 is SGHRS, CDR2 YFSETQ. CDR3 length: 16 residues. The CDR3 DNA reads TGCGCCAGCAGGCCCTGGACAGACCTAGCCAAAAACATTCAGTACTTC. Its translation: CASRPWTDLAKNIQYF.

The V call is TRBV4-1, the J call TRBJ1-1, with 7 bases that match TRBD1. V gave up 3 bases and J gave up 7 bases; unmatched junction bases: 8. This CDR3 is built from 14 residues. Germline lookup yields CDR1 MGHRA and CDR2 YSYEKL. CDR3 region: CASSQTETGNEAFF. DNA of the CDR3: TGCGCCAGCAGCCAGACGGAGACAGGGAATGAAGCTTTCTTT.

The table lists this clonotype with many counts. V usage is TRBV20-1 and J usage is TRBJ2-7, with TRBD2 matching 9 bases. Trimming at V came to 3 bases and at J to 4 bases, leaving 7 bases not matched to a gene. The germline CDR1 and CDR2 sequences are DFQATT and SNEGSKA (reference sequence). CDR3 length: 14 amino acids. CDR3 region: CSASEPGLAYEQYF. The CDR3 DNA reads TGCAGTGCTAGCGAACCGGGACTAGCTTACGAGCAGTACTTC.

This clonotype was counted between two and nine times. The genes are TRBV5-4 and TRBJ2-7; TRBD2 matches at 8 bases. Germline lookup yields CDR1 SGHNT and CDR2 YYREEE (reference sequence). The CDR3 contains 18 residues. The V and J ends lost 0 bases and 4 bases, in that order; junction bases with no gene match: 15. The CDR3 region is CASSLAGGGGRLWYEQYF. The CDR3 DNA sequence: TGTGCCAGCAGCTTGGCCGGAGGAGGCGGGAGGCTGTGGTACGAGCAGTACTTC.

As DNA, the CDR3 is TGTGCCAGCAGGAGGGATAGCGGGAGCGACGAGCAGTACTTC. Translating it yields CASRRDSGSDEQYF. The rearrangement joins TRBV27 to TRBJ2-7; 9 bases map to TRBD2. V was pared by 6 bases and J by 5 bases, with 8 bases of the junction left unmatched. The CDR3 is 14 amino acids. CDR1 is MNHEY and CDR2 is SMNVEV in the germline V gene (reference sequence).

This chain connects TRBV5-6 to TRBJ2-7; the match to TRBD1 covers 8 bases. CDR3 size: 15 residues. Unmatched junction bases numbered 7, after V lost 3 bases and J lost 2 bases. Looked up from germline, CDR1 is SGHDT and CDR2 is YYEEEE. The chain's CDR3 is CASSSGQDFAYEQYF. CDR3 bases: TGTGCCAGCAGCTCGGGACAGGACTTTGCCTACGAGCAGTACTTC. Filled out from reference TRBV5-6 and TRBJ2-7, the complete variable domain reads DAGVTQSPTHLIKTRGQQVTLRCSPKSGHDTVSWYQQALGQGPQFIFQYYEEEERQRGNFPDRFSGHQFPNYSSELNVNALLLGDSALYLCASSSGQDFAYEQYFGPGTRLTVT.

This clonotype was found many times. This chain connects TRBV28 to TRBJ2-7, with D tentatively TRBD1 (6 bases). The CDR3 has 13 residues. V was clipped by 6 bases and J by 1 base, with 10 bases between them. Germline loops: CDR1 MDHEN, CDR2 SYDVKM. CDR3 loop: CASREQGSYEQYF. CDR3 DNA sequence: TGTGCCAGCAGGGAACAGGGATCCTACGAGCAGTACTTC.

The chain joins TRBV28 to TRBJ2-5, with D possibly being TRBD1 or TRBD2 (5 bases each). V lost 3 bases and J 5 bases, leaving 13 bases between the germline ends. The CDR3 consists of 14 residues. Germline CDR1 is MDHEN and CDR2 is SYDVKM. The CDR3 sequence is CASSLYEGLETQYF. The DNA for the CDR3 is TGTGCCAGCAGTTTGTATGAGGGGTTGGAGACCCAGTACTTC.

This clonotype has ten or more counts. This chain connects TRBV11-2 to TRBJ2-5; D gene uncertain. CDR1 SGHAT and CDR2 FQNNGV come from the germline V gene. The CDR3 has 16 residues. Trimming left V 0 bases short and J 2 bases short, with 13 bases between. This CDR3 is CASSLDPAERQETQYF. CDR3 DNA: TGTGCCAGCAGCTTAGATCCCGCGGAACGACAAGAGACCCAGTACTTC.

This clonotype was found many times. The chain has TRBV6-5 and TRBJ1-2, with 7 bases aligning to TRBD1. The germline CDR1 and CDR2 sequences are MNHEY and SVGAGI. CDR3 size: 12 residues. The trim removed 6 bases at V and 5 bases at J, leaving 3 bases unmatched. The CDR3 loop is CASSPTGYGYTF. The CDR3 DNA follows: TGTGCCAGCAGCCCGACAGGGTATGGCTACACCTTC.

At least ten counts were recorded for this clonotype. The chain employs TRBV11-2 and TRBJ2-2, with D perhaps TRBD1 (5 bases). Germline V gives CDR1 SGHAT, CDR2 FQNNGV. V lost 5 bases and J lost 11, with 18 bases in between. This CDR3 is 14 amino acids long. CDR3 amino acids: CASSPPRQTEELFF. CDR3 nucleotides: TGTGCCAGCAGCCCCCCCCGACAGACGGAAGAGCTGTTTTTT.

This clonotype was recorded a few times. The chain joins TRBV15 to TRBJ2-7, with D maybe TRBD2 (6 bases). From germline, CDR1 is LNHNV and CDR2 YYDKDF (reference sequence). The CDR3 covers 13 residues. The V and J ends lost 8 bases and 3 bases respectively, with 14 bases between them. The CDR3 sequence is CATAGTLLYEQYF. The CDR3 DNA reads as TGTGCCACCGCCGGGACTCTGCTCTACGAGCAGTACTTC. The full variable domain, its missing parts supplied by reference TRBV15 and TRBJ2-7, is DAMVIQNPRYQVTQFGKPVTLSCSQTLNHNVMYWYQQKSSQAPKLLFHYYDKDFNNEADTPDNFQSRRPNTSFCFLDIRSPGLGDTAMYLCATAGTLLYEQYFGPGTRLTVT.

This clonotype was detected ten times or more. The CDR3 DNA follows: TGTGCCTGGAGTTTGGGCGAGAACTATGGCTACACCTTC. This codes for CAWSLGENYGYTF. The chain carries TRBV30 and TRBJ1-2; D not certain. The V and J ends lost 2 bases and 2 bases respectively, with 9 bases between them. This CDR3 is built from 13 residues. The germline V gene has CDR1 GTSNPN and CDR2 SVGIG (reference sequence).